The present T cell receptor (beta chain) was sequenced within a study of blood T cell repertoires in COVID-19. As for the study in general: Samples of COVID-19 (acute and convalescent) were obtained from the United States, Italy and Spain. In each case, the material was cDNA or gDNA derived from T cells, B-cell-depleted T cells, or PBMCs.

Germline V gene data show CDR1 as LNHDA and CDR2 as SQIVND (reference sequence). The CDR3 is 14 amino acids. V was pared by 1 base and J by 2 bases, with 9 bases between. Assay used: immunoSEQ multiplex PCR; TCRdb lists only in-frame clones, some missing. This sample carries some 330,000 clones, 88% of them seen once, and the ten largest clones take under 6%. Participant-given clinical history determined each cohort assignment. Specimen: PBMCs or T cells enriched from blood (not recorded which). This clonotype was sampled from a man aged 25 to 40 who had recovered from COVID-19. The V call is TRBV19, the J call TRBJ2-7; possibly TRBD2 for D (6 bases). The CDR3 loop is CASSIGSGAYEQYF. The CDR3 DNA reads TGTGCCAGTAGTATAGGTAGCGGAGCCTACGAGCAGTACTTC.